The clone carrying this T cell receptor (beta chain) was picked up a small number of times. TCRdb called the PCR reads again in MiXCR, with one record for every CDR3 protein. The data show roughly 9,800 distinct CDR3 sequences, 60% seen once. This record belongs to a study of tumor-infiltrating lymphocytes in oesophageal squamous cell carcinoma. CDR1 is SGHVS and CDR2 is FNYEAQ in the germline V gene. The CDR3 is made up of 14 amino acids. Losses at the gene ends were 3 bases for V and 5 bases for J; bases not matched to a gene: 6. The clonotype comes from a female donor with esophageal squamous cell carcinoma. Sequencing used esophageal tumor tissue. The chain recombines TRBV7-6 with TRBJ1-2, with 7 bases lining up with TRBD1. The chain's CDR3 is CASSFAGQIYGYTF. Here the CDR3 DNA reads TGTGCCAGCAGCTTCGCGGGACAGATTTATGGCTACACCTTC.